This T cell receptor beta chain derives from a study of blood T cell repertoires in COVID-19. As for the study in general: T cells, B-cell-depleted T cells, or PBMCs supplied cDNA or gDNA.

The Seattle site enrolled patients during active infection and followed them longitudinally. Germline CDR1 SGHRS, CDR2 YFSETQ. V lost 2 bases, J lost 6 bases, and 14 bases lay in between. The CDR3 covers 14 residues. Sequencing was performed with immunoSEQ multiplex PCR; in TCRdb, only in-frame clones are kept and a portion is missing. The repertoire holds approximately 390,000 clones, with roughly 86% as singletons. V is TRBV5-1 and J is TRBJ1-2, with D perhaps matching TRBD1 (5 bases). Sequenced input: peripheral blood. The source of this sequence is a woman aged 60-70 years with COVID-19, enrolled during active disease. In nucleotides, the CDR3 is TGCGCCAGCAGCTTTGACAGACCTTTTGATGGCTACACCTTC. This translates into CASSFDRPFDGYTF. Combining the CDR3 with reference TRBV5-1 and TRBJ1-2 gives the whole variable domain KAGVTQTPRYLIKTRGQQVTLSCSPISGHRSVSWYQQTPGQGLQFLFEYFSETQRNKGNFPGRFSGRQFSNSRSEMNVSTLELGDSALYLCASSFDRPFDGYTFGSGTRLTVV.